This T cell receptor (beta chain) derives from a study of T cell repertoires in cytomegalovirus infection. As for the study in general: Public TCR beta signatures indicated both CMV infection and matching HLA type. Study-level points and caveats: CMV carriers with the relevant HLA were identified by cumulative public TCR beta family frequency.

The CDR3 length is 14 residues. Trimming cost V 1 base and J 4 bases, with 11 bases left between them. The V gene's germline CDR1 is SGHTA and CDR2 FQGNSA. This clonotype has a count of ten or more. Its target is not known. TCRdb processed the reads anew with MiXCR; each CDR3 protein has one entry. The repertoire has just under 300,000 distinct CDR3 sequences, about a tenth of them found once; the top ten carry around 2.6%. The chain employs TRBV7-2 and TRBJ2-7, with a weak D call TRBD2 (6 bases). The source material was PBMCs. This receptor was obtained from a human donor in good health (CMV status not recorded). Some clones in this sample may be carry-over from other donors' samples. CDR3 sequence: CASSLVGGAYEQYF. The CDR3, as DNA: TGTGCCAGCAGCTTAGTCGGCGGGGCTTACGAGCAGTACTTC.